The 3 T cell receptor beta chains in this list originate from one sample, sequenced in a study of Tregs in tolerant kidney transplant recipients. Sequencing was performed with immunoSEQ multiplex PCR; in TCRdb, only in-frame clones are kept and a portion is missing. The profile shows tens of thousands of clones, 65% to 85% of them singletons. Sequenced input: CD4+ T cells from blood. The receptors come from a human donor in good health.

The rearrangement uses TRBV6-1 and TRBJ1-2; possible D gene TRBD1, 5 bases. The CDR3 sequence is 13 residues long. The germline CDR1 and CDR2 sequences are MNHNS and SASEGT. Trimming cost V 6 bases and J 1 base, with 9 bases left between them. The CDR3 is CASRGVLNYGYTF. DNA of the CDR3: TGTGCCAGCAGGGGGGTACTTAACTATGGCTACACCTTC.

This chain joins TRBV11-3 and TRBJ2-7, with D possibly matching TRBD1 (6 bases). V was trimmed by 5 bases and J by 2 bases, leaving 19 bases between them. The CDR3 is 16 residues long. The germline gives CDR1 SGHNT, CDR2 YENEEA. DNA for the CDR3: TGTGCCAGCAGCCCAGGCGGACAGTCACCAACCTACGAGCAGTACTTC. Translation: CASSPGGQSPTYEQYF.

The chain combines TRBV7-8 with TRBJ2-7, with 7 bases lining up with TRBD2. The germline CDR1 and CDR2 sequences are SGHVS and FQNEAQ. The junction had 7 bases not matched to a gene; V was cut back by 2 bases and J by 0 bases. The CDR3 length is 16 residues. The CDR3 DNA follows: TGTGCCAGCAGCTTAACGAGCGGGACGGGCTCCTACGAGCAGTACTTC. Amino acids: CASSLTSGTGSYEQYF.